This T cell receptor beta chain is from a study of T-cell memory formation after mild COVID-19. CDR1 is SGHNT and CDR2 is YYREEE in the germline V gene (reference sequence). CDR3 length: 19 amino acids. Losses at the gene ends were 4 bases for V and 1 base for J; bases not matched to a gene: 15. The study's findings and limits: Still unconfirmed is whether the second-wave clones peaking on day 37 recognized SARS-CoV-2.

TCRdb recomputed calls from the 5' RACE reads with MiXCR, one row per CDR3 protein. The data contain about 470,000 distinct CDR3 sequences, approximately 23% of them singletons. This clonotype was detected a few times. Its antigen is unknown. The TCR originated in an adult woman who had mild COVID-19 (a few samples of this study predate the infection). Cell type and time point are not known. The sample consisted of PBMCs or a T cell subset sorted from them (not recorded which). The chain has TRBV5-4 and TRBJ2-1, with 9 bases aligning to TRBD2. The CDR3 nucleotides are TGTGCCAGCAGCCGGACTAGCGTCGCGCAAAGGAGGTCCTACAATGAGCAGTTCTTC. Protein: CASSRTSVAQRRSYNEQFF.